This T cell receptor beta chain appears in the sequencing data of a study of OX40 agonist ivuxolimab in advanced cancers. The assay was immunoSEQ multiplex PCR, and TCRdb's table has in-frame clones only and misses some. Of about 27,000 clones in the sample, 65% to 90% were seen once. Germline V CDR1 and CDR2: SEHNR, FQNEAQ (reference sequence). V was pared by 3 bases and J by 8 bases, with 11 bases between. This CDR3 comprises 13 residues. The sample in question was CD4+ or CD8+ T cells sorted from blood, obtained in a trial of the OX40 agonist ivuxolimab. The receptor was derived from an adult with an advanced solid tumor such as melanoma, head and neck, liver or kidney cancer. V gene TRBV7-9 combines with J gene TRBJ2-1, with D uncertain. The CDR3 region has the DNA TGTGCCAGCAGCTTTTCCCCGGGCGATGAGCAGTTCTTC. Amino acids: CASSFSPGDEQFF. Full variable domain (outside the CDR3, taken from reference TRBV7-9 and TRBJ2-1): DTGVSQNPRHKITKRGQNVTFRCDPISEHNRLYWYRQTLGQGPEFLTYFQNEAQLEKSRLLSDRFSAERPKGSFSTLEIQRTEQGDSAMYLCASSFSPGDEQFFGPGTRLTVL.